Below are 12 T cell receptor beta chains sequenced from a single sample in a study of blood T cells in healthy people across ages. PCR was performed a second time for roughly 7 to 12 cycles using a sample-barcoded 5' primer and a J-beta primer mix. A single record per CDR3 protein comes from TCRdb applying MiXCR to the 5' RACE reads. The data hold roughly 830,000 distinct CDR3 sequences, with 62% observed a single time. Source material: blood. All receptors come from a man aged 30 to 45 in good health.

In this sample, this clonotype turned up a few times. The V gene is TRBV6-2 or TRBV6-3, the J gene TRBJ2-7; tentatively, D is TRBD1 (5 bases). The CDR3 loop spans 15 amino acids. Germline lookup yields CDR1 MNHEY and CDR2 SVGEGT. The V end lost 6 bases, the J end lost 7 bases, and 22 bases lay between the germline ends. The CDR3 DNA is TGTGCCAGCAGACCCGGAGTAACAGGCTACAATGAGCAGTACTTC. Translation: CASRPGVTGYNEQYF.

This chain uses TRBV6-1 with TRBJ2-7; TRBD2 might be the D (5 bases). There are 10 residues in the CDR3. Germline-derived CDR1 and CDR2 are MNHNS and SASEGT. V was clipped by 8 bases and J by 7 bases, with 9 bases between them. The CDR3 bases are TGTGCCAGCGGTAGGACTGAGCAGTACTTC. It is translated as CASGRTEQYF.

The table lists this clonotype with a few counts. The chain links TRBV7-2 to TRBJ2-3; TRBD1 is a possible D gene (5 bases). Germline V lookup: CDR1 SGHTA, CDR2 FQGNSA. The CDR3 runs to 12 residues. Trimming cost V 5 bases and J 6 bases, with 9 bases left between them. CDR3 nucleotides: TGTGCCAGCAGCCCCTCAGGGGATACGCAGTATTTT. This sequence encodes CASSPSGDTQYF.

The chain links TRBV4-3 to TRBJ1-2; 9 nucleotides agree with TRBD1. The CDR3 runs 15 residues. Germline V CDR1 and CDR2: LGHNA, YSLEER. Losses at the gene ends were 8 bases for V and 5 bases for J; bases not matched to a gene: 12. CDR3 in amino acids: CASSAAMGQGYGYTF. The CDR3 region has the DNA TGCGCCAGCTCCGCGGCTATGGGACAGGGTTATGGCTACACCTTC.

The rearrangement joins TRBV10-3 to TRBJ2-3, with 8 bases fitting TRBD2. The CDR3 extends over 15 amino acids. Germline V gives CDR1 ENHRY, CDR2 SYGVKD. V was pared by 4 bases and J by 2 bases, with 5 bases of the junction left unmatched. CDR3 loop: CAISARGGPTDTQYF. As DNA, the CDR3 is TGTGCCATCAGTGCGCGCGGGGGGCCCACAGATACGCAGTATTTT.

To note about this clonotype: At one end the junction does not follow the germline gene, possibly because of a read error. In DNA, the CDR3 is TGTGCCGGCAGCCAAGATAGGGGACAGGCAAACAATGAGCAGTTCTTC. Translation gives CAGSQDRGQANNEQFF. This rearrangement joins TRBV4-2 to TRBJ2-1; TRBD1 matches at 8 bases. Germline V gene sequence: CDR1 LGHNA, CDR2 YNFKEQ. CDR3 length equals 16 residues.

The chain joins TRBV12-3 or TRBV12-4 to TRBJ2-6; the D call may be TRBD1 or TRBD2 (5 bases each). V lost 3 bases to trimming and J lost 0 bases, with 12 bases between them. The CDR3 totals 17 residues. Here the CDR3 reads CASSFFGAVSGANVLTF. Here the CDR3 DNA reads TGTGCCAGCAGTTTCTTCGGGGCCGTCTCTGGGGCCAACGTCCTGACTTTC.

This clonotype was found once. The V call is TRBV20-1, the J call TRBJ1-5; D call uncertain. This CDR3 contains 13 residues. The germline V gene encodes CDR1 DFQATT and CDR2 SNEGSKA (reference sequence). Trimming shortened V by 0 bases and J by 4 bases, and 7 bases separated the two germline ends. This chain's CDR3 is CSARESRNQPQHF. CDR3 in DNA: TGCAGTGCTAGAGAATCGCGAAATCAGCCCCAGCATTTT.

CDR3 in DNA: TGTGCCAGCAGCTTAGTCGGGGGGGTAGGGAATGAGCAGTTCTTC. This gives the protein CASSLVGGVGNEQFF. The chain carries TRBV7-2 and TRBJ2-1; 8 nucleotides line up with TRBD2. CDR3 size: 15 residues. The germline gives CDR1 SGHTA, CDR2 FQGNSA. V shed 1 base, J shed 7 bases, and the junction held 6 bases outside the gene matches.

The chain joins TRBV4-2 to TRBJ1-5, with TRBD1 identical over 7 bases. In germline, CDR1 is LGHNA, CDR2 YNFKEQ. Unmatched junction bases numbered 9, after V lost 3 bases and J lost 1 base. This CDR3 region has 17 residues. The CDR3 region has the DNA TGTGCCAGCAGCCACCTTGCTCGGACAGGCAGCAATCAGCCCCAGCATTTT. This gives the protein CASSHLARTGSNQPQHF.

The rearrangement uses TRBV29-1 and TRBJ2-3; D unresolved. Germline CDR1 reads SQVTM; CDR2 reads ANQGSEA. Trimming took off 5 bases at V and 4 bases at J, with 10 bases between the two ends. There are 12 residues in the CDR3. CDR3 coding DNA: TGCAGCGTTCAATCCCGCTCAGATACGCAGTATTTT. Translated, it gives CSVQSRSDTQYF.

The V and J genes are TRBV18 and TRBJ1-2; the D gene is possibly TRBD1 (6 bases). Germline lookup yields CDR1 KGHSH and CDR2 LQKENI. V was cut by 2 bases and J by 4 bases, with 17 bases left in between. The CDR3 totals 16 residues. CDR3 DNA sequence: TGTGCCAGCTCACCAGAGACAGGAGGGCCCTTCTATGGCTACACCTTC. Translating gives CASSPETGGPFYGYTF.